This T cell receptor beta chain originates from a study of T cell changes during pregnancy in multiple sclerosis. The protocol was immunoSEQ multiplex PCR, while the TCRdb copy is restricted to in-frame clones and leaves out a portion. In the table there are about 40,000 clones, approximately 89% of which are singletons. Trimming left V 4 bases short and J 7 bases short, with 14 bases between. The CDR3 totals 13 residues. Per the germline V gene, CDR1 is SGHKS and CDR2 is YYEKEE (reference sequence). The clonotype comes from a female donor in good health, enrolled as a control in a pregnancy study. The gene calls are TRBV5-5 and TRBJ2-5; tentative D call: TRBD2 (5 bases). The source material was peripheral blood, sampled in the first trimester of pregnancy. The CDR3 nucleotides are TGTGCCAGCAGCATGGAAGCCCGGGGGACCCAGTACTTC. Translating it yields CASSMEARGTQYF.